This T cell receptor beta chain was sequenced for a study of technical replicates of blood from a few donors. The germline V and J ends were trimmed by 1 base and 2 bases, with 8 bases remaining between them. Germline-derived CDR1 and CDR2 are SGDLS and YYNGEE. The length of the CDR3 is 14 residues. Sequencing was performed with immunoSEQ multiplex PCR; in TCRdb, only in-frame clones are kept and a portion is missing. The repertoire holds 70,000 to 85,000 clones, with over 85% as singletons. The chain combines TRBV9 with TRBJ2-3; D is ambiguous. The sequenced sample consisted of T cells isolated from PBMCs. The sequence was obtained from a human donor in good health. CDR3: CASSVISDTDTQYF. In DNA, the CDR3 is TGTGCCAGCAGCGTAATCAGCGACACAGATACGCAGTATTTT. Drawing the rest from reference TRBV9 and TRBJ2-3, the complete variable domain is DSGVTQTPKHLITATGQRVTLRCSPRSGDLSVYWYQQSLDQGLQFLIQYYNGEERAKGNILERFSAQQFPDLHSELNLSSLELGDSALYFCASSVISDTDTQYFGPGTRLTVL.